This section outlines one T cell receptor (beta chain) sequence together with its context. Its specificity is unknown. The use of genomic DNA as template underpinned the TCR beta VDJ and CDR3 profiling. TCRdb re-derived calls from the reads in MiXCR, one entry per CDR3 protein. The sample records 300,000 or so distinct CDR3 sequences, about 50% being singletons. By flow cytometry, patients selected for sequencing had shown an expansion of CD8+CD57+ cells. The data were taken from a study of CD8+CD57+ T cells in acquired aplastic anemia. Study-wide findings and caveats: Almost 30 sequences, all CD8+ CDR3, were shared between patients and controls.

This receptor was identified in a human donor with aplastic anemia. Sequencing was done on a sample of sorted CD4+, CD8+, or CD8+CD57+ T cells (not recorded which) from PBMCs.

The CDR3 sequence is CASSVTSGNSPLHF. In DNA, the CDR3 is TGTGCCAGCAGTGTCACCTCTGGTAATTCACCCCTCCACTTT. The chain is built from TRBV6-5 and TRBJ1-6, with unresolved D. The CDR3 runs 14 residues. The germline CDR1 and CDR2 sequences are MNHEY and SVGAGI. Trimming shortened V by 5 bases and J by 6 bases, and 11 bases separated the two germline ends.